The entry below gives a single T cell receptor (beta chain) sequence along with its context. The source of the sample is a study of cytomegalovirus exposure and HLA in healthy donors. Primers included in the PCR were 60 Vbeta and 13 Jbeta primers. TCRdb's copy holds only in-frame clones and misses some; the assay was immunoSEQ multiplex PCR. This table holds about 170,000 clones, around 76% found once. Trimming cost V 8 bases and J 6 bases; bases outside gene matches: 1. The germline CDR1 and CDR2 sequences are MNHEY and SMNVEV (reference sequence). The CDR3 totals 11 residues. The chain combines TRBV27 with TRBJ2-1; 7 positions agree with TRBD1. Sequenced sample: PBMCs. This clonotype was sampled from a girl between 5 and 17 years old in good health and CMV-seropositive. The CDR3 region has the DNA TGTGCCAGCGCAGGGGGCAATGAGCAGTTCTTC. It yields the protein CASAGGNEQFF.